Following are 20 T cell receptor beta chains from one sample sequenced in a study of identical twins. MiXCR, applied by TCRdb to the 5' RACE reads, yields one record per CDR3 protein. The sample shows some 730,000 distinct CDR3 sequences, about 20% of them seen only once. These same records also appear under a second study, on T cells expressing NK-cell markers.

Sequenced: PBMCs. The receptors originated from a woman between 18 and 29 years old in good health.

This clonotype turned up a few times. This chain joins TRBV7-2 and TRBJ2-5; tentatively, D is TRBD1 (5 bases). V lost 1 base and J 5 bases, leaving 8 bases between the germline ends. The length of the CDR3 is 13 residues. In germline, CDR1 is SGHTA, CDR2 FQGNSA. The CDR3 loop reads CASSLGPGETQYF. DNA for the CDR3: TGTGCCAGCAGCTTAGGTCCAGGGGAGACCCAGTACTTC.

V and J are TRBV28 and TRBJ1-3; D gene uncertain. CDR3 length: 16 amino acids. Germline V gives CDR1 MDHEN, CDR2 SYDVKM. V shed 5 bases and J shed 0 bases, with 14 bases lying between them. This CDR3 reads CASSPIGFRSGNTIYF. The CDR3 nucleotides read TGTGCCAGCAGTCCTATCGGGTTCCGCTCTGGAAACACCATATATTTT.

This clonotype was seen a few times. The chain uses TRBV7-8 and TRBJ2-4; D possibly corresponds to TRBD2 (7 bases). The germline V and J ends were trimmed by 0 bases and 1 base, with 19 bases remaining between them. The CDR3 is 19 amino acids. The germline V gene encodes CDR1 SGHVS and CDR2 FQNEAQ. CDR3 nucleotide sequence: TGTGCCAGCAGCTTAGCAGTTCGGGGGGCCTTGATGGCCAAAAACATTCAGTACTTC. This gives the protein CASSLAVRGALMAKNIQYF.

The V call is TRBV27, the J call TRBJ1-2, with D maybe TRBD1 (6 bases). This CDR3 comprises 13 residues. Trimming stripped 2 bases from V and 6 bases from J, with 10 bases between. Per germline, CDR1 MNHEY and CDR2 SMNVEV (reference sequence). For the CDR3, the DNA is TGTGCCAGCAGTTTACTACAGGGAAATGGCTACACCTTC. This encodes CASSLLQGNGYTF.

V usage is TRBV5-1 and J usage is TRBJ2-1, with 8 bases that match TRBD2. V dropped 4 bases and J dropped 7; count of bases not matched to a gene: 10. Germline CDR1 SGHRS, CDR2 YFSETQ. The CDR3 is 15 amino acids. The CDR3 protein is CASSPDPGGLNEQFF. The CDR3 bases are TGCGCCAGCAGCCCGGACCCGGGGGGGCTAAATGAGCAGTTCTTC.

This chain uses TRBV20-1 with TRBJ2-7; D tentatively fits TRBD1 or TRBD2 (6 bases each). Germline V gene data show CDR1 as DFQATT and CDR2 as SNEGSKA (reference sequence). V was pared by 3 bases and J by 1 base, with 13 bases between. This CDR3 has 14 amino acids. The CDR3 loop is CSARLGGPSYEQYF. CDR3 DNA: TGCAGTGCTAGGTTGGGGGGCCCATCCTACGAGCAGTACTTC.

This clonotype was picked up many times. This sequence joins TRBV5-1 and TRBJ2-5; 7 bases align to TRBD1. From germline, CDR1 is SGHRS and CDR2 YFSETQ. Trimming cost V 5 bases and J 3 bases; bases outside gene matches: 10. CDR3 length: 15 amino acids. CDR3 in amino acids: CASRDRITGEETQYF. Here the CDR3 DNA reads TGCGCCAGCAGGGACAGGATCACCGGGGAAGAGACCCAGTACTTC.

The V gene is TRBV5-1, the J gene TRBJ1-4, with TRBD1 matching 7 bases. The CDR3 is made up of 16 amino acids. V was clipped by 6 bases and J by 3 bases; unmatched bases: 11. Looked up from germline, CDR1 is SGHRS and CDR2 is YFSETQ. The CDR3 coding sequence is TGCGCCAGCACCCGAGCCGGGACAGCAGCTAATGAAAAACTGTTTTTT. Amino acids: CASTRAGTAANEKLFF.

The chain joins TRBV7-9 to TRBJ2-1; 7 nucleotides align to TRBD2. Germline V gene lookup returns CDR1 SEHNR and CDR2 FQNEAQ (reference sequence). This CDR3 contains 14 residues. V was pared by 5 bases and J by 9 bases, with 10 bases of the junction left unmatched. The CDR3 spells CASSPKAREGEQFF. The CDR3 DNA reads as TGTGCCAGCAGCCCAAAGGCTAGGGAGGGTGAGCAGTTCTTC.

This rearrangement joins TRBV15 to TRBJ1-5; no clear D. CDR1 is LNHNV and CDR2 is YYDKDF in the germline V gene (reference sequence). V lost 2 bases and J 0 bases, leaving 11 bases between the germline ends. The CDR3 consists of 16 residues. CDR3 sequence reads: CATSRLRTYSNQPQHF. In DNA form, the CDR3 reads TGTGCCACCAGCAGATTACGGACGTATAGCAATCAGCCCCAGCATTTT.

The V and J genes are TRBV3-1 and TRBJ1-2; possibly TRBD1 for D (6 bases). The CDR3 is 15 amino acids. Deletions cut 1 base from V and 5 bases from J, with 14 bases between. Looked up from germline, CDR1 is LGHDT and CDR2 is YNNKEL (reference sequence). CDR3 region: CASSQGSAGAYGYTF. For the CDR3, the DNA is TGTGCCAGCAGCCAAGGATCCGCGGGGGCGTATGGCTACACCTTC.

This clonotype has just a few counts. V is TRBV20-1 and J is TRBJ2-1; D possibly corresponds to TRBD2 (7 bases). V lost 4 bases and J lost 7, with 20 bases in between. Germline V lookup: CDR1 DFQATT, CDR2 SNEGSKA (reference sequence). The CDR3 totals 15 residues. The CDR3 sequence: CSAIEGGRMLNEQFF. The CDR3 nucleotides are TGCAGTGCTATAGAGGGGGGGAGAATGCTGAATGAGCAGTTCTTC.

This clonotype was counted only a few times. V and J are TRBV5-1 and TRBJ2-3, with 10 bases aligning to TRBD1. The CDR3 has 18 amino acids. The J segment lost 1 base and the V segment lost 3 bases, leaving 11 bases of the junction unmatched. Germline lookup yields CDR1 SGHRS and CDR2 YFSETQ. Written as DNA, the CDR3 is TGCGCCAGCAGCTCTCTCCCGACCGGGACAGGGGGCACAGATACGCAGTATTTT. Protein product: CASSSLPTGTGGTDTQYF.

This clonotype is a singleton in its sample. The chain links TRBV6-2 or TRBV6-3 to TRBJ2-7; no clear D gene. Germline V gives CDR1 MNHEY, CDR2 SVGEGT. The CDR3 is 12 amino acids. V lost 3 bases and J lost 4, with 7 bases in between. The CDR3 loop is CASSYTRYEQYF. Here the CDR3 DNA reads TGTGCCAGCAGTTATACCAGATACGAGCAGTACTTC.

The chain recombines TRBV20-1 with TRBJ2-6; D is uncertain. The V end lost 0 bases, the J end lost 3 bases, and 0 bases lay between the germline ends. CDR3 length equals 12 residues. Per germline, CDR1 DFQATT and CDR2 SNEGSKA (reference sequence). The CDR3 sequence: CSARDGANVLTF. For the CDR3, the DNA is TGCAGTGCTAGAGATGGGGCCAACGTCCTGACTTTC.

This clonotype appeared a few times. The chain couples TRBV4-2 to TRBJ2-2; 9 bases are a match to TRBD2. This CDR3 contains 15 residues. The germline gives CDR1 LGHNA, CDR2 YNFKEQ. The V segment lost 5 bases and the J segment 5 bases; nucleotides outside the gene matches: 6. CDR3 sequence (DNA): TGTGCCAGCAGCTTCGCGGGGGGGCAGACCGGGGAGCTGTTTTTT. Amino acids: CASSFAGGQTGELFF.

The chain has TRBV7-9 and TRBJ2-7; 12 nucleotides align to TRBD1. The ends lost 7 bases at V and 3 bases at J; junction bases unmatched: 7. CDR1 and CDR2 (germline): SEHNR, FQNEAQ (reference sequence). CDR3 size: 15 residues. CDR3 sequence: CASMPGQGAIYEQYF. CDR3 DNA sequence: TGTGCCAGCATGCCGGGACAGGGGGCTATCTACGAGCAGTACTTC.

This clonotype has just one count. This chain links TRBV29-1 with TRBJ1-1, with TRBD1 as a possible D gene (5 bases). CDR1 and CDR2 from the germline V gene are SQVTM and ANQGSEA. CDR3 length equals 12 residues. Trimming took 3 bases from V and 5 from J, leaving 10 bases between them. CDR3 amino acids: CSVDREGTEAFF. The CDR3 nucleotides are TGCAGCGTTGACAGGGAAGGAACTGAAGCTTTCTTT.

This clonotype appeared a few times. The V gene is TRBV3-1, the J gene TRBJ2-1, with 7 bases aligning to TRBD2. The CDR3 runs to 15 residues. V lost 0 bases and J lost 4; bases outside the gene matches: 3. Germline assignment: CDR1 LGHDT and CDR2 YNNKEL (reference sequence). This CDR3 is CASSQDRGEYNEQFF. The CDR3 region has the DNA TGTGCCAGCAGCCAAGATCGGGGGGAATACAATGAGCAGTTCTTC.

The chain uses TRBV5-6 and TRBJ2-1; D may be TRBD1 or TRBD2 (5 bases each). This CDR3 contains 15 residues. Deletions cut 2 bases from V and 3 bases from J, with 12 bases between. Germline CDR1 SGHDT, CDR2 YYEEEE. The CDR3, as DNA: TGTGCCAGCAGCTTCCGGGGCACCTTCTACAATGAGCAGTTCTTC. Its translation: CASSFRGTFYNEQFF.